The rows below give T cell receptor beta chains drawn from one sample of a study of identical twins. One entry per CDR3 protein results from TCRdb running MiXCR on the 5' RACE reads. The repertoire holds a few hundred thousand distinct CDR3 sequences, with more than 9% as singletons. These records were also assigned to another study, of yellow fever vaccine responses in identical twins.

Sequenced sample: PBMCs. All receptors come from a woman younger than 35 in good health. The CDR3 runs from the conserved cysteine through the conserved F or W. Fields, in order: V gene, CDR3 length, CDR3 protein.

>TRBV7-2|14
CASSFDRGFTEAFF
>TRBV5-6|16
CASSFGQRADQETQYF
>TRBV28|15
CASSLPQDGKETQYF
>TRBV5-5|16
CASSSAVTATNEKLFF
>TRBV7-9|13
CASSRGGPYEQYF
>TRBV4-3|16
CASSQDPRSLYNEQFF
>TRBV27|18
CASSFWGGLAGERDTQYF
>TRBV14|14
CASSKRDFSDTQHF
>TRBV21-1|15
CASSKEMRGGYGYTF
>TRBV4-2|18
CASSQDPLAGISYNEQFF
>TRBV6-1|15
CASSAHRGGANVLTF
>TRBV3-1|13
CASSQQGLGEQYF
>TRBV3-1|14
CASSQDPQSDTQYF
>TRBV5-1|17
CASSLGGSGGSYNEQFF
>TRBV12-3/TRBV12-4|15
CASSFFRGLGNEQFF
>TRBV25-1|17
CASSPRLAGMIYNEQFF
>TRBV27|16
CASSSLGRGLGDTQYF
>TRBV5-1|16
CASSLTPGLAGREQFF
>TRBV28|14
CASSKQGYYYEQYF
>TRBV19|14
CASSIVAGVNEQFF
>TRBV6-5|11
CASNVMGTQYF
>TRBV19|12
CASSIGPGEQFF
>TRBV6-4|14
CASSEEGGYNEQFF
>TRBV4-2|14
CASSQDHGAYEQYF
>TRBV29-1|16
CSVEDPDSGASYEQYF
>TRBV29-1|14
CSVRTSGATGELFF
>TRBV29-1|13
CSVKIQGTGELFF
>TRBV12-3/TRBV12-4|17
CASSYSFGGPSTDTQYF
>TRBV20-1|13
CSARGTVSYEQYF
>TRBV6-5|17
CASSYSKIRPSGNTIYF
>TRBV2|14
CASSDWLASDEQFF
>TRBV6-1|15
CATSGREGSADTQYF
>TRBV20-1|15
CSANPGQLLNTEAFF
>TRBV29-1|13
CSGQGAFTGELFF
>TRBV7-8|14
CASSFVRSQETQYF
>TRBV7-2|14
CASRHETGTGELFF
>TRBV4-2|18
CASSRGDSLAGDFHEQFF
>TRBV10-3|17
CAISESSFGRSYNEQFF